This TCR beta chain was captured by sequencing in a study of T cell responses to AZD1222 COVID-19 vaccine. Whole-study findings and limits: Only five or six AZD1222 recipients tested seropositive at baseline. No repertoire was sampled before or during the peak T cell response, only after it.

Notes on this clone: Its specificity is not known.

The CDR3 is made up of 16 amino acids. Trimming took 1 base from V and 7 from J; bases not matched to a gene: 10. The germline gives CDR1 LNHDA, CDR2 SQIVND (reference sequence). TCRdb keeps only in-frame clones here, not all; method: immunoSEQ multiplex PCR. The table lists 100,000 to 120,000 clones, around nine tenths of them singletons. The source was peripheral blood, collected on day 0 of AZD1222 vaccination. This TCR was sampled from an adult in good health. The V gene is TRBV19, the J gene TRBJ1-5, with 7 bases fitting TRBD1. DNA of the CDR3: TGTGCCAGTAGTATAGCCGACAGGGTGGGAAACCAGCCCCAGCATTTT. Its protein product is CASSIADRVGNQPQHF. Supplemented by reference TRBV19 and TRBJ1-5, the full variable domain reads DGGITQSPKYLFRKEGQNVTLSCEQNLNHDAMYWYRQDPGQGLRLIYYSQIVNDFQKGDIAEGYSVSREKKESFPLTVTSAQKNPTAFYLCASSIADRVGNQPQHFGDGTRLSIL.